What follows are 19 T cell receptor beta chains derived from one specimen sequenced in a study of blood T cell repertoires in COVID-19. The method was immunoSEQ multiplex PCR; TCRdb's version includes in-frame clones alone and lacks a portion of them. The sample includes about 58,000 clones, around 85% of them seen just once. Sequences were obtained from peripheral blood. All receptors derive from a man between 40 and 49 years old with active COVID-19.

The chain links TRBV4-1 to TRBJ2-1, with TRBD2 matching over 7 bases. This CDR3 comprises 15 residues. Germline V lookup: CDR1 MGHRA, CDR2 YSYEKL. After removal of 8 bases from V and 3 bases from J, the junction contained 10 bases not matched to a gene. Here the CDR3 reads CASAKASGDYNEQFF. Here the CDR3 DNA reads TGCGCCAGCGCCAAGGCTAGCGGAGACTACAATGAGCAGTTCTTC.

CDR3 loop: CASSLTRGEAFF. The CDR3 coding sequence is TGTGCCAGCAGCCTCACCAGAGGGGAAGCTTTCTTT. The chain has TRBV7-9 and TRBJ1-1; D is undetermined. Germline V gene sequence: CDR1 SEHNR, CDR2 FQNEAQ (reference sequence). Trimming stripped 5 bases from V and 8 bases from J, with 12 bases between. The CDR3 spans 12 residues.

V is TRBV18 and J is TRBJ2-3; 11 bases map to TRBD2. Germline trimming cut 3 bases from V and 1 base from J; bases unmatched to any gene: 3. Germline V gives CDR1 KGHSH, CDR2 LQKENI. This CDR3 is built from 16 residues. The CDR3 region is CASSPMTSGGTDTQYF. The CDR3 nucleotides are TGTGCCAGCTCACCGATGACTAGCGGGGGCACAGATACGCAGTATTTT. Combining the CDR3 with reference TRBV18 and TRBJ2-3 gives the whole variable domain NAGVMQNPRHLVRRRGQEARLRCSPMKGHSHVYWYRQLPEEGLKFMVYLQKENIIDESGMPKERFSAEFPKEGPSILRIQQVVRGDSAAYFCASSPMTSGGTDTQYFGPGTRLTVL.

The V gene is TRBV3-1 (or the pseudogene TRBV3-2), the J gene TRBJ2-7; 8 bases agree with TRBD1. The CDR3 has 16 amino acids. CDR1 and CDR2 (germline): LGHDT, YNNKEL (reference sequence). V was clipped by 0 bases and J by 4 bases; unmatched bases: 8. The CDR3 region is CASSQDSYRGVYEQYF. The CDR3 DNA reads TGTGCCAGCAGCCAAGATTCATACAGGGGGGTATACGAGCAGTACTTC.

This chain connects TRBV19 to TRBJ1-1; TRBD1 aligns across 8 bases. With V trimmed by 10 bases and J by 1 base, 11 bases remained unmatched. The CDR3 has 15 amino acids. Per the germline V gene, CDR1 is LNHDA and CDR2 is SQIVND (reference sequence). CDR3 DNA sequence: TGTGCCACCAGCCTAACCGGGACAGGGAACACTGAAGCTTTCTTT. As protein: CATSLTGTGNTEAFF.

V and J are TRBV4-2 and TRBJ2-7; 9 bases map to TRBD1. V lost 0 bases, J lost 4 bases, and 7 bases stayed unmatched. Germline lookup yields CDR1 LGHNA and CDR2 YNFKEQ. The CDR3 is 16 residues long. Here the CDR3 reads CASSQDFQTGGYEQYF. The CDR3 coding sequence is TGTGCCAGCAGCCAAGATTTCCAGACAGGGGGGTACGAGCAGTACTTC.

This clone has a handful of counts. The chain combines TRBV19 with TRBJ2-2; perhaps TRBD1 as D (6 bases). The V and J ends lost 5 bases and 5 bases respectively, with 12 bases between them. Germline CDR1 LNHDA, CDR2 SQIVND (reference sequence). The CDR3 is 14 residues long. The CDR3 spells CASSETTGTGELFF. CDR3 DNA: TGTGCCAGTAGTGAAACAACAGGGACCGGGGAGCTGTTTTTT.

The V and J genes are TRBV11-1 and TRBJ2-3, with 12 bases lining up with TRBD1. Germline V gene data show CDR1 as SGHAT and CDR2 as FQDESV (reference sequence). The trim removed 5 bases at V and 3 bases at J, leaving 6 bases unmatched. The CDR3 totals 16 residues. DNA of the CDR3: TGTGCCAGCAGCGACCCGGGACAGGGGGCAACAGATACGCAGTATTTT. It codes for CASSDPGQGATDTQYF.

The rearrangement uses TRBV3-1 (or the pseudogene TRBV3-2) and TRBJ1-1, with D possibly TRBD1 on 5 matching bases. Trimming cost V 0 bases and J 11 bases, with 13 bases left between them. The germline V gene encodes CDR1 LGHDT and CDR2 YNNKEL (reference sequence). CDR3 length equals 13 residues. This chain's CDR3 is CASSQDSGGKAFF. CDR3 in DNA: TGTGCCAGCAGCCAAGATTCGGGGGGGAAGGCTTTCTTT.

The chain combines TRBV7-6 with TRBJ2-5, with a weak D call TRBD2 (6 bases). Germline V lookup: CDR1 SGHVS, CDR2 FNYEAQ. This CDR3 is built from 16 residues. The V end lost 1 base, the J end lost 7 bases, and 19 bases lay between the germline ends. The CDR3 nucleotides are TGTGCCAGCAGCTTAGGATACCGGGAGAGCGTCGGGACCCAGTACTTC. Its translation: CASSLGYRESVGTQYF.

The chain joins TRBV2 to TRBJ1-2; TRBD1 aligns across 7 bases. The J segment lost 7 bases and the V segment lost 5 bases, leaving 7 bases of the junction unmatched. The CDR3 has 13 amino acids. Germline V gene sequence: CDR1 SNHLY, CDR2 FYNNEI. The CDR3 reads CASSQDRVSGYTF. As DNA, the CDR3 is TGTGCCAGCAGTCAAGACAGGGTCTCTGGCTACACCTTC.

The V and J genes are TRBV7-9 and TRBJ2-7; D call uncertain. Deletions cut 1 base from V and 7 bases from J, with 5 bases between. Germline CDR1 SEHNR, CDR2 FQNEAQ (reference sequence). The CDR3 spans 11 residues. CDR3 loop: CASSLDLEQYF. In DNA, the CDR3 is TGTGCCAGCAGCTTAGACCTAGAGCAGTACTTC.

The genes are TRBV11-2 and TRBJ1-5, with D unclear. CDR3 length: 14 residues. V lost 3 bases and J lost 2, with 8 bases in between. Germline V CDR1 and CDR2: SGHAT, FQNNGV. CDR3 nucleotides: TGTGCCAGCAGCTTGGGCCCGGGCAATCAGCCCCAGCATTTT. This encodes CASSLGPGNQPQHF. Looking up the rest from reference TRBV11-2 and TRBJ1-5 gives the full variable domain: EAGVAQSPRYKIIEKRQSVAFWCNPISGHATLYWYQQILGQGPKLLIQFQNNGVVDDSQLPKDRFSAERLKGVDSTLKIQPAKLEDSAVYLCASSLGPGNQPQHFGDGTRLSIL.

The chain joins TRBV19 to TRBJ2-3; D is possibly TRBD2 (5 bases). CDR3 size: 13 residues. CDR1 is LNHDA, CDR2 SQIVND, per germline (reference sequence). Trimming took off 6 bases at V and 2 bases at J, with 9 bases between the two ends. Here the CDR3 DNA reads TGTGCCAGTAGCCTCGGACTCACAGATACGCAGTATTTT. Translation: CASSLGLTDTQYF.

V and J are TRBV6-4 and TRBJ2-1; tentative D call: TRBD1 (5 bases). The CDR3 contains 17 residues. Germline V CDR1 and CDR2: MRHNA, SNTAGT. V lost 4 bases and J lost 0, with 16 bases in between. This CDR3 is CASSGLRGKGSYNEQFF. The DNA for the CDR3 is TGTGCCAGCAGTGGGTTAAGGGGAAAAGGCTCCTACAATGAGCAGTTCTTC.

Notes on this clone: Other nucleotide sequences in the sample specify the same CDR3. The chain couples TRBV11-2 to TRBJ1-1; possible D gene TRBD1, 5 bases. V was pared by 0 bases and J by 3 bases, with 5 bases between. This CDR3 has 13 amino acids. The V gene's germline CDR1 is SGHAT and CDR2 FQNNGV. The CDR3 sequence is CASSLDRDTEAFF. DNA of the CDR3: TGTGCCAGCAGCTTAGACAGGGACACTGAAGCTTTCTTT.

This clone was detected once. This chain links TRBV30 with TRBJ2-1, with TRBD1 matching over 8 bases. Looked up from germline, CDR1 is GTSNPN and CDR2 is SVGIG (reference sequence). This CDR3 comprises 15 residues. The CDR3 DNA follows: TGTGCTTTTACAAGGACAGGGCTAACCTACAATGAGCAGTTCTTC. Encoded protein: CAFTRTGLTYNEQFF.

This clone came up a few times. V gene TRBV6-5 combines with J gene TRBJ2-7; D not certain. Trimming took 7 bases from V and 3 from J, leaving 10 bases between them. The CDR3 loop spans 12 amino acids. Germline CDR1 and CDR2: MNHEY and SVGAGI. CDR3 DNA sequence: TGTGCCAGCAAGCCGACGGGCTACGAGCAGTACTTC. Protein product: CASKPTGYEQYF.

V gene TRBV4-1 combines with J gene TRBJ1-2, with TRBD1 identical over 7 bases. This CDR3 is built from 19 residues. CDR1 MGHRA and CDR2 YSYEKL come from the germline V gene. Germline trimming cut 0 bases from V and 3 bases from J; bases unmatched to any gene: 16. This CDR3 is CASSQEVGDSLSSDYGYTF. The CDR3 region has the DNA TGCGCCAGCAGCCAAGAAGTCGGGGACAGCCTCTCCTCCGACTATGGCTACACCTTC.